This T cell receptor beta chain was observed in a study of Ad26.COV2.S vaccination and SARS-CoV-2 variants. Study background: Once or twice, 56 days apart, Ad26.COV2.S was delivered intramuscularly.

The treatment was: some 20 received Ad26.COV2.S at low or high dose, single or two shots; several received placebo; per-sample allocation not given. It was on day 63 after the first vaccine or placebo injection that samples were taken. Germline V CDR1 and CDR2: SGHVS, FQNEAQ. Trimming cost V 2 bases and J 14 bases, with 15 bases left between them. The CDR3 length is 13 residues. Profiled with immunoSEQ multiplex PCR; TCRdb holds only in-frame clones, not every one. The sample includes approximately 420,000 clones, approximately 86% seen only once; the top ten take about 3.6%. The specimen was peripheral blood, collected in a trial of Ad26.COV2.S vaccine versus placebo. This sequence was found in a person aged 18-60 years who received the Ad26.COV2.S COVID-19 vaccine or a placebo. This chain joins TRBV7-8 and TRBJ2-2; D call uncertain. CDR3 region: CASSLTFRDELFF. The CDR3 region has the DNA TGTGCCAGCAGCTTAACGTTTAGGGATGAACTGTTTTTT.